This TCR beta chain was identified in a study of T cells after yellow fever vaccination. CDR3 length: 12 residues. CDR1 is SQVTM, CDR2 ANQGSEA, per germline. Trimming removed 7 bases at V and 11 bases at J, with 17 bases between. This clonotype was found many times. What it recognizes is unknown. As TCR cDNA was made by 5'RACE template switching, a universal primer site and UMIs were added. TCRdb itself ran the 5' RACE reads through MiXCR, one entry per CDR3 protein. The data show around 360,000 distinct CDR3 sequences, under 14% seen once. Study-level results: By day 5 rather than day 15, the secondary response had peaked, though it was weaker. Once the booster was given, most primary-vaccination clones reappeared, at approximately 97% for CD4 and roughly 86% for CD8.

This clonotype was obtained from a young man who received the YFV17D yellow fever vaccine. This chain connects TRBV29-1 to TRBJ1-4; D not certain. Sequenced here: PBMCs, sampled on the day of the first yellow fever vaccination. The CDR3 DNA reads as TGCAGCGCAGGAGAAAATATAGGGAAACTGTTTTTT. Its translation is CSAGENIGKLFF.